This T cell receptor beta chain originates from a study of blood T cell repertoires in COVID-19. Study-level background: Sample material is recorded as cDNA or gDNA derived from T cells, B-cell-depleted T cells, or PBMCs.

As handled by the study authors: Counts of nucleated cells, estimated from reference gene primer amplification, were obtained. Method: immunoSEQ multiplex PCR; TCRdb's copy keeps in-frame clones and lacks some. V, J and clone size are taken as reported in that table, and D and trimming were inferred from the DNA itself. Of about 250,000 clones listed, 80% to 90% are singletons. Those enrolled, adults aged roughly 18 to 90 years, came from fewer than 25 US areas. The sample taken for sequencing was PBMCs or T cells enriched from blood (not recorded which). The sequence was collected from a man aged 18 to 35 who had recovered from COVID-19.

CDR3 region: CASSQDSSNQPQHF. The CDR3 DNA sequence: TGTGCCAGCAGCCAAGATAGTAGCAATCAGCCCCAGCATTTT. The chain employs TRBV3-1 (or the pseudogene TRBV3-2) and TRBJ1-5; D not certain. Germline V gene sequence: CDR1 LGHDT, CDR2 YNNKEL (reference sequence). The CDR3 length is 14 residues. V shed 0 bases and J shed 0 bases, with 3 bases lying between them.